A selection of T cell receptor beta chains follows, all from one sample in a study of blood T cell repertoires in COVID-19. Data came from immunoSEQ multiplex PCR; TCRdb stores just in-frame clones and leaves some out. The sample has under 350,000 clones; around 86% are singletons. Sequenced input: peripheral blood. The source of these receptors is an older man with acute or convalescent COVID-19. Each CDR3 is given with its conserved first and last residue. The D gene is left open where the match is weak.

>NA|TRBJ2-1|TRBV28
TGTGCCAGCAGCCCCACCAAGGTTTGGGCGGGATTAAACCCCCGAAGCACTGAGCAGTTCTTC
CASSPTKVWAGLNPRSTEQFF
>NA|TRBJ2-2|TRBV23-1
TGCGCCAGCACGACCGGGGAGCTGTTTTTT
CASTTGELFF
>NA|TRBJ2-3|TRBV6-1
TGTGCCAGCAGTGTCTCGCGGGGAGGCCCTATATTCGGCACAGATACGCAGTATTTT
CASSVSRGGPIFGTDTQYF
>NA|TRBJ2-1|TRBV24-1
TGTGCCACCAGTTCCCCCATCAGGTACAATGAGCAGTTCTTC
CATSSPIRYNEQFF
>TRBD1|TRBJ2-7|TRBV28
TGTGCCAGCCACTCAGAGGACAGGGGGGACTACGAGCAGTACTTC
CASHSEDRGDYEQYF
>NA|TRBJ1-5|TRBV11-2
TGTGCCAGCAGCTTAGATCGCGTAGGCGGGGTGGGTCAGCCCCAGCATTTT
CASSLDRVGGVGQPQHF
>TRBD2|TRBJ2-3|TRBV9
TGTGCCAGCAGCGTAGGGGCGGGGGGTATCACAGATACGCAGTATTTT
CASSVGAGGITDTQYF
>TRBD1|TRBJ2-6|TRBV3-1/TRBV3-2
TGTGCCAGCAGCCAAGATAGTGGGACAGGGCACAGCTCTGGGGCCAACGTCCTGACTTTC
CASSQDSGTGHSSGANVLTF
>NA|TRBJ2-1|TRBV5-5
TGTGCCAGCAGCTTGGCCCCGGGGAACAATGAGCAGTTCTTC
CASSLAPGNNEQFF
>TRBD1|TRBJ2-7|TRBV2
TGTGCCAGCAGAGGGACAGGGGCATCCTACGAGCAGTACTTC
CASRGTGASYEQYF
>NA|TRBJ1-2|TRBV5-6
TGTGCCAGCAGCTCGACTCACTATGGCTACACCTTC
CASSSTHYGYTF
>TRBD1|TRBJ2-7|TRBV7-9
TGTGCCAGCAGCACCGCCGGGACAGGGGCGTACGAGCAGTACTTC
CASSTAGTGAYEQYF
>NA|TRBJ1-1|TRBV6-6
TGTGCCAGCAGACCAGGGGTTATGAACACTGAAGCTTTCTTT
CASRPGVMNTEAFF
>NA|TRBJ2-3|TRBV7-2
TGTGCCAGCAGCGCTCCGGGGGGCCCCGGTACGCAGTATTTT
CASSAPGGPGTQYF
>TRBD1|TRBJ2-7|TRBV28
TGTGCCAGCACCGCCGGGACAGGGTATCTCGAGCAGTACTTC
CASTAGTGYLEQYF